This T cell receptor (beta chain) was identified during a study of blood T cell repertoires in COVID-19. Across the whole study: COVID-19 samples, acute and convalescent, were from the United States, Italy and Spain. In each case, the material was cDNA or gDNA derived from T cells, B-cell-depleted T cells, or PBMCs.

Authors' analysis steps: Reference gene primer amplification gave nucleated cell count estimates. Sequencing used immunoSEQ multiplex PCR; TCRdb keeps in-frame clones, though not all of them. The V and J calls and clone size come from that table; D and trimming were worked out from the DNA. The sample records around 200,000 clones, around nine tenths being singletons. Sequenced material: peripheral blood. This receptor was taken from a man younger than 35 with active or convalescent COVID-19.

CDR3 nucleotides: TGTGCCAGCAGTTTATTTGGGGTACAGGGTGGTTATGAAAAACTGTTTTTT. It translates to CASSLFGVQGGYEKLFF. The V gene is TRBV27, the J gene TRBJ1-4; D may be TRBD1 (6 bases). Per the germline V gene, CDR1 is MNHEY and CDR2 is SMNVEV (reference sequence). V lost 1 base and J lost 6, with 18 bases in between. CDR3 size: 17 residues.